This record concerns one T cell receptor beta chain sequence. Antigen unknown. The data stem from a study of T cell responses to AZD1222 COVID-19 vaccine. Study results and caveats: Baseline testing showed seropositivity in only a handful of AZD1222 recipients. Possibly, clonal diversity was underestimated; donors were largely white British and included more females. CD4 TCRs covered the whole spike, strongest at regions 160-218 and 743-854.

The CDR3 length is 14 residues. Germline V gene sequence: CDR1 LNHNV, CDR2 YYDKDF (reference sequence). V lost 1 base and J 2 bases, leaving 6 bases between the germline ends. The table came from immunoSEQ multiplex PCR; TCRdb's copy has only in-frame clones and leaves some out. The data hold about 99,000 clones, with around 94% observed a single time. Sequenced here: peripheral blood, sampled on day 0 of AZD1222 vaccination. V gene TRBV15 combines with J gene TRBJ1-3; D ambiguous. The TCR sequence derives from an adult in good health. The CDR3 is CATSRGQAGNTIYF. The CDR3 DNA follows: TGTGCCACCAGCAGAGGACAAGCTGGAAACACCATATATTTT. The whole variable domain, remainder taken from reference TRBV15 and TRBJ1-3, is DAMVIQNPRYQVTQFGKPVTLSCSQTLNHNVMYWYQQKSSQAPKLLFHYYDKDFNNEADTPDNFQSRRPNTSFCFLDIRSPGLGDTAMYLCATSRGQAGNTIYFGEGSWLTVV.